The subject of this entry is one T cell receptor beta chain. The data derive from a study of cytomegalovirus exposure and HLA in healthy donors. Germline V gives CDR1 LNHDA, CDR2 SQIVND (reference sequence). This CDR3 comprises 13 residues. V was pared by 7 bases and J by 6 bases, with 4 bases of the junction left unmatched. The primer mix had 60 Vbeta and 13 Jbeta primers. The method was immunoSEQ multiplex PCR; TCRdb's version includes in-frame clones alone and lacks a portion of them. The sample contains 150,000 to 200,000 clones, 75% to 90% of which appear only once. V is TRBV19 and J is TRBJ2-2, with 8 nucleotides matching TRBD2. Sequenced input: PBMCs. The origin of this receptor is a human donor in good health. CDR3 loop: CASNPAGAGELFF. Written as DNA, the CDR3 is TGTGCCAGTAACCCAGCGGGGGCCGGGGAGCTGTTTTTT.